These 3 T cell receptor beta chains were sequenced from one sample in a study of T-cell memory formation after mild COVID-19. TCRdb called the 5' RACE reads again in MiXCR, with one record for every CDR3 protein. The sample records roughly 110,000 distinct CDR3 sequences, approximately 15% being singletons. Sequenced material: PBMCs or a T cell subset sorted from them (not recorded which). The receptors come from a man between 18 and 29 years old who had mild COVID-19 (a few samples of this study predate the infection). Cell type and time point are not known.

The CDR3 nucleotides read TGTGCCAGCAGCTTAGAGACAACGAACACCGGGGAGCTGTTTTTT. Protein: CASSLETTNTGELFF. The J gene is TRBJ2-2, the V gene TRBV5-6, with unresolved D. Germline CDR1 SGHDT, CDR2 YYEEEE. CDR3 size: 15 residues. V lost 2 bases and J lost 0, with 8 bases in between. Based on the CDR3 plus reference TRBV5-6 and TRBJ2-2, the full variable domain is DAGVTQSPTHLIKTRGQQVTLRCSPKSGHDTVSWYQQALGQGPQFIFQYYEEEERQRGNFPDRFSGHQFPNYSSELNVNALLLGDSALYLCASSLETTNTGELFFGEGSRLTVL.

DNA of the CDR3: TGTGCCAGCAGTGGGACAGGGACTTGGGATGAGCAGTTCTTC. This codes for CASSGTGTWDEQFF. The V and J genes are TRBV25-1 and TRBJ2-1, with 8 nucleotides matching TRBD1. The ends lost 4 bases at V and 8 bases at J; junction bases unmatched: 7. Looked up from germline, CDR1 is MGHDK and CDR2 is SYGVNS. This CDR3 spans 14 amino acids.

This clonotype was counted between two and nine times. The chain has TRBV4-2 and TRBJ1-1; D uncertain. V was shortened by 11 bases and J by 1 base, with 14 bases between the two germline ends. The CDR3 length is 13 residues. Germline V lookup: CDR1 LGHNA, CDR2 YNFKEQ. For the CDR3, the DNA is TGTGCCTACCTTGGGCAGGAGAACACTGAAGCTTTCTTT. Translated: CAYLGQENTEAFF.